The 22 T cell receptor beta chains below all came from one sample that was sequenced in a study of blood T cell repertoires in COVID-19. Generated by immunoSEQ multiplex PCR, the TCRdb table keeps only in-frame clones and is missing some. Of around 340,000 clones in the sample, 88% were seen once. Sequenced: PBMCs or T cells enriched from blood (not recorded which). The receptors shown here come from a woman younger than 45 who had been exposed to COVID-19.

The chain recombines TRBV28 with TRBJ1-1; weak D call: TRBD1 (5 bases). The germline V and J ends were trimmed by 3 bases and 7 bases, with 6 bases remaining between them. CDR3 length: 11 amino acids. The germline V gene encodes CDR1 MDHEN and CDR2 SYDVKM. For the CDR3, the DNA is TGTGCCAGCAGTTTCAGGGTTGAAGCTTTCTTT. Protein sequence: CASSFRVEAFF.

The chain's CDR3 is CASSPQPGQNYGYTF. DNA for the CDR3: TGTGCCAGCTCACCCCAACCGGGACAGAACTATGGCTACACCTTC. The chain uses TRBV18 and TRBJ1-2; 7 positions agree with TRBD1. The CDR3 is 15 amino acids. Trimming removed 3 bases from V and 2 bases from J; junction bases left unmatched: 6. Germline CDR1 and CDR2: KGHSH and LQKENI. Combining the CDR3 with reference TRBV18 and TRBJ1-2 gives the whole variable domain NAGVMQNPRHLVRRRGQEARLRCSPMKGHSHVYWYRQLPEEGLKFMVYLQKENIIDESGMPKERFSAEFPKEGPSILRIQQVVRGDSAAYFCASSPQPGQNYGYTFGSGTRLTVV.

This chain links TRBV29-1 with TRBJ2-5; D might be TRBD2 (6 bases). Germline V gene lookup returns CDR1 SQVTM and CDR2 ANQGSEA. This CDR3 comprises 14 residues. V lost 7 bases, J lost 5 bases, and 20 bases lay in between. The DNA of the CDR3 is TGCAGCGACCATTCGGGGGTGGTTGGGGAGACCCAGTACTTC. Translating it yields CSDHSGVVGETQYF.

The V and J genes are TRBV19 and TRBJ1-3, with D perhaps TRBD1 (6 bases). The CDR3 length is 17 residues. The ends were cut back, 3 bases at V and 2 bases at J, with 17 bases in the middle. The germline gives CDR1 LNHDA, CDR2 SQIVND (reference sequence). This CDR3 reads CASSIPQGRGTGNTIYF. Written as DNA, the CDR3 is TGTGCCAGTAGTATCCCCCAGGGCAGGGGAACTGGAAACACCATATATTTT.

V is TRBV6-5 and J is TRBJ2-7, with 7 nucleotides matching TRBD2. Germline loops: CDR1 MNHEY, CDR2 SVGAGI. The CDR3 loop spans 14 amino acids. J gave up 4 bases and V 6 bases, and 9 bases lay outside the gene matches. This CDR3 reads CASSLGLHQYEQYF. The CDR3 region has the DNA TGTGCCAGCAGCTTGGGACTACACCAGTACGAGCAGTACTTC.

The rearrangement uses TRBV7-8 and TRBJ2-7; TRBD1 is a possible D gene (6 bases). Trimming left V 5 bases short and J 2 bases short, with 13 bases between. This CDR3 region has 14 residues. Germline V gene lookup returns CDR1 SGHVS and CDR2 FQNEAQ. CDR3 sequence reads: CASSPNRAPYEQYF. The CDR3 DNA reads TGTGCCAGCAGCCCCAACAGGGCCCCCTACGAGCAGTACTTC.

V is TRBV10-3 and J is TRBJ1-1; no definite D call. V was shortened by 3 bases and J by 6 bases, with 11 bases between the two germline ends. CDR1 is ENHRY, CDR2 SYGVKD, per germline. CDR3 length equals 13 residues. The CDR3 loop reads CAISEREAAEAFF. CDR3 nucleotides: TGTGCCATCAGTGAAAGGGAGGCGGCTGAAGCTTTCTTT.

This sequence joins TRBV18 and TRBJ2-1, with a weak D call TRBD2 (6 bases). Per germline, CDR1 KGHSH and CDR2 LQKENI. The V gene lost 3 bases and the J gene lost 3 bases, with 6 bases spanning the gap. The length of the CDR3 is 13 residues. CDR3 sequence: CASSPTSYNEQFF. As DNA, the CDR3 is TGTGCCAGCTCACCGACTAGCTACAATGAGCAGTTCTTC. Together with reference TRBV18 and TRBJ2-1, the CDR3 gives the full variable domain: NAGVMQNPRHLVRRRGQEARLRCSPMKGHSHVYWYRQLPEEGLKFMVYLQKENIIDESGMPKERFSAEFPKEGPSILRIQQVVRGDSAAYFCASSPTSYNEQFFGPGTRLTVL.

About this clone: Other nucleotide sequences from this sample produce the same CDR3. The chain has TRBV27 and TRBJ2-7; D possibly corresponds to TRBD1 (6 bases). The CDR3 extends over 14 amino acids. Germline CDR1 and CDR2: MNHEY and SMNVEV (reference sequence). V was clipped by 4 bases and J by 1 base, with 11 bases between them. CDR3 in amino acids: CASSWGQGSYEQYF. DNA for the CDR3: TGTGCCAGCAGTTGGGGGCAGGGGTCCTACGAGCAGTACTTC.

The chain is built from TRBV28 and TRBJ1-2; D not resolved. Looked up from germline, CDR1 is MDHEN and CDR2 is SYDVKM. V lost 2 bases and J lost 6, with 16 bases in between. This CDR3 comprises 15 residues. The CDR3 DNA is TGTGCCAGCAGTTTACCCGGGATACGTCATGATGGCTACACCTTC. Translated, it gives CASSLPGIRHDGYTF.

This chain links TRBV5-8 with TRBJ2-3; 10 bases map to TRBD2. The junction had 4 bases not matched to a gene; V was cut back by 5 bases and J by 4 bases. This CDR3 is 14 amino acids long. Germline-derived CDR1 and CDR2 are SGHTS and YDEGEE. The CDR3 nucleotides are TGTGCCAGCAGGGGGGGGACTAGCGCAGATACGCAGTATTTT. Protein sequence: CASRGGTSADTQYF. Looking up the rest from reference TRBV5-8 and TRBJ2-3 gives the full variable domain: EAGVTQSPTHLIKTRGQQATLRCSPISGHTSVYWYQQALGLGLQFLLWYDEGEERNRGNFPPRFSGRQFPNYSSELNVNALELEDSALYLCASRGGTSADTQYFGPGTRLTVL.

The chain is built from TRBV4-2 and TRBJ2-4, with TRBD2 identical over 7 bases. Germline V CDR1 and CDR2: LGHNA, YNFKEQ. The CDR3 covers 17 residues. Trimming cost V 4 bases and J 7 bases; bases outside gene matches: 16. The CDR3 sequence is CASSPSSGGFEQNIQYF. As DNA, the CDR3 is TGTGCCAGCAGCCCCTCTTCGGGGGGATTCGAACAGAACATTCAGTACTTC.

The chain joins TRBV5-6 to TRBJ2-7; 12 positions agree with TRBD2. The CDR3 runs 15 residues. Germline V gene data show CDR1 as SGHDT and CDR2 as YYEEEE. V lost 3 bases, J lost 6 bases, and 7 bases stayed unmatched. In DNA form, the CDR3 reads TGTGCCAGCAGCTCAACCGGGACTAGCGGGCGCGAGCAGTACTTC. As protein: CASSSTGTSGREQYF.

This chain connects TRBV19 to TRBJ2-3; 7 bases fit TRBD2. The CDR3 contains 13 residues. V trimming: 10 bases; J trimming: 3 bases; junction bases outside the gene matches: 7. Germline V CDR1 and CDR2: LNHDA, SQIVND (reference sequence). CDR3 in DNA: TGTGCCACCGGGGGGTTCGGAACAGATACGCAGTATTTT. It is translated as CATGGFGTDTQYF.

The V and J genes are TRBV28 and TRBJ1-5; TRBD1 matches at 9 bases. V lost 2 bases, J lost 1 base, and 15 bases stayed unmatched. Germline CDR1 MDHEN, CDR2 SYDVKM. This CDR3 comprises 20 residues. The CDR3 loop is CASSLTPDRGFSSSNQPQHF. CDR3 bases: TGTGCCAGCAGTTTAACCCCGGACAGGGGATTTTCGAGCAGCAATCAGCCCCAGCATTTT. The full variable domain, with the rest looked up from reference TRBV28 and TRBJ1-5, is DVKVTQSSRYLVKRTGEKVFLECVQDMDHENMFWYRQDPGLGLRLIYFSYDVKMKEKGDIPEGYSVSREKKERFSLILESASTNQTSMYLCASSLTPDRGFSSSNQPQHFGDGTRLSIL.

V and J are TRBV13 and TRBJ2-1; 10 nucleotides agree with TRBD1. Unmatched junction bases numbered 10, after V lost 5 bases and J lost 9 bases. The CDR3 covers 15 residues. Germline V gene lookup returns CDR1 PRHDT and CDR2 FYEKMQ (reference sequence). The CDR3 DNA is TGTGCCAGCAGCCCTGACAGGGGGCGCCTAGGTGAGCAGTTCTTC. Translating gives CASSPDRGRLGEQFF.

The chain carries TRBV7-2 and TRBJ2-3; the match to TRBD1 covers 10 bases. Germline V gives CDR1 SGHTA, CDR2 FQGNSA. The CDR3 extends over 15 amino acids. Trimming cost V 6 bases and J 2 bases; bases outside gene matches: 5. The CDR3 region has the DNA TGTGCCAGCAGGGAGGGACAGGGGTACACAGATACGCAGTATTTT. This gives the protein CASREGQGYTDTQYF.

This clone was observed a handful of times. The V gene is TRBV5-1, the J gene TRBJ2-2, with 9 bases that match TRBD1. CDR3 length: 16 amino acids. Per the germline V gene, CDR1 is SGHRS and CDR2 is YFSETQ. V lost 4 bases to trimming and J lost 5 bases; unmatched junction nucleotides: 9. The CDR3 nucleotides are TGCGCCAGCAGCCGATGGTCGACAGGGGGGACCGGGGAGCTGTTTTTT. Its translation: CASSRWSTGGTGELFF.

The gene calls are TRBV19 and TRBJ1-5; D uncertain. Looked up from germline, CDR1 is LNHDA and CDR2 is SQIVND (reference sequence). The V gene lost 3 bases and the J gene lost 2 bases, with 8 bases spanning the gap. The CDR3 has 14 residues. The CDR3 protein is CASSMAAGNQPQHF. DNA for the CDR3: TGTGCCAGTAGTATGGCGGCAGGCAATCAGCCCCAGCATTTT.

This chain links TRBV18 with TRBJ1-5; 7 bases fit TRBD1. Germline loops: CDR1 KGHSH, CDR2 LQKENI. The V segment lost 4 bases and the J segment 5 bases; nucleotides outside the gene matches: 5. The CDR3 is 14 residues long. CDR3 nucleotide sequence: TGTGCCAGCTCACTAACCGGGACAGATCAGCCCCAGCATTTT. Translation: CASSLTGTDQPQHF.

The genes are TRBV30 and TRBJ2-3; D is possibly TRBD2 (6 bases). CDR3 size: 13 residues. V dropped 8 bases and J dropped 6 bases, with 18 bases sitting between them. Per the germline V gene, CDR1 is GTSNPN and CDR2 is SVGIG (reference sequence). CDR3 in DNA: TGTGCCGCTGAGGACTATAGGGGTGATACGCAGTATTTT. This codes for CAAEDYRGDTQYF. The full variable domain, completed using reference TRBV30 and TRBJ2-3, is SQTIHQWPATLVQPVGSPLSLECTVEGTSNPNLYWYRQAAGRGLQLLFYSVGIGQISSEVPQNLSASRPQDRQFILSSKKLLLSDSGFYLCAAEDYRGDTQYFGPGTRLTVL.

This clone was observed a handful of times. The V gene is TRBV18, the J gene TRBJ1-2; 7 bases match TRBD1. CDR3 length: 16 amino acids. V gave up 3 bases and J gave up 2 bases; unmatched junction bases: 9. The germline V gene has CDR1 KGHSH and CDR2 LQKENI. The CDR3 DNA reads as TGTGCCAGCTCACCCTATGACAGGGATTTCAACTATGGCTACACCTTC. Protein sequence: CASSPYDRDFNYGYTF.